This T cell receptor (beta chain) was identified in a study of blood T cell repertoires in COVID-19. Participants spanned ages about 18 to 100 years and resided in roughly 22 US areas. This CDR3 is 17 amino acids long. Trimming pared 2 bases from V and 6 bases from J, leaving 24 bases between. CDR1 and CDR2 (germline): GTSNPN, SVGIG (reference sequence). The repertoire was sequenced with immunoSEQ multiplex PCR; TCRdb's copy has only in-frame clones and lacks some. The top ten hold 2.3% of the sample, which has fewer than 300,000 clones, around 90% seen once. This TCR was recovered from a woman in her thirties or forties with acute COVID-19. The sample consisted of PBMCs or T cells enriched from blood (not recorded which). The rearrangement uses TRBV30 and TRBJ2-3; possibly TRBD2 for D (5 bases). The CDR3 DNA follows: TGTGCCTGGAGTAGCCCAAAAGGACTGACCCTGGGCGATACGCAGTATTTT. It translates to CAWSSPKGLTLGDTQYF.